A single sample gave rise to the 4 T cell receptor beta chains below, sequenced in a study of T-cell reconstitution after alpha-beta-depleted transplantation in children. Using unique molecular identifiers, the investigators prepared the TCRbeta library. MiXCR, applied by TCRdb to the PCR reads, yields one record per CDR3 protein. The data show 700,000 to 950,000 distinct CDR3 sequences, with roughly 15% seen just once and around 4.5% held by the top ten. Sample: PBMCs, mostly from graft donor cells, taken 360 days after TCRalphabeta/CD19-depleted stem cell transplant. The receptors here all came from a male patient younger than 18 who had a stem cell transplant for acute lymphoblastic leukemia, so the T cells may come from the graft donor.

This chain joins TRBV27 and TRBJ2-7; a possible D gene is TRBD1 (6 bases). The CDR3 has 13 residues. Germline V gene sequence: CDR1 MNHEY, CDR2 SMNVEV (reference sequence). V lost 5 bases to trimming and J lost 2 bases, with 10 bases between them. CDR3 region: CASSQTGTYEQYF. The CDR3 DNA follows: TGTGCCAGCAGTCAGACAGGAACCTACGAGCAGTACTTC.

The rearrangement links TRBV2 to TRBJ2-5, with D unclear. Germline CDR1 is SNHLY and CDR2 is FYNNEI. This CDR3 region has 14 residues. Trimming cost V 2 bases and J 1 base, with 8 bases left between them. CDR3 loop: CASSENGVQETQYF. For the CDR3, the DNA is TGTGCCAGCAGTGAAAATGGAGTCCAAGAGACCCAGTACTTC.

In its sample, this clonotype was seen a few times. The CDR3 DNA reads as TGCGCCAGCAGCCAGACCGTAATAACCCTAGGGAAGGGAACTAATGAAAAACTGTTTTTT. Protein: CASSQTVITLGKGTNEKLFF. This chain links TRBV4-1 with TRBJ1-4, with D unclear. The germline V gene has CDR1 MGHRA and CDR2 YSYEKL. The CDR3 spans 20 residues. V was clipped by 3 bases and J by 1 base, with 24 bases between them.

The table lists this clonotype with a few counts. The V and J genes are TRBV4-1 and TRBJ1-3; possible D gene TRBD1, 6 bases. There are 15 residues in the CDR3. The V gene lost 4 bases and the J gene lost 0 bases, with 10 bases spanning the gap. Germline V gives CDR1 MGHRA, CDR2 YSYEKL. CDR3 amino acids: CASSPDSFSGNTIYF. The DNA for the CDR3 is TGCGCCAGCAGCCCGGACAGTTTCTCTGGAAACACCATATATTTT.